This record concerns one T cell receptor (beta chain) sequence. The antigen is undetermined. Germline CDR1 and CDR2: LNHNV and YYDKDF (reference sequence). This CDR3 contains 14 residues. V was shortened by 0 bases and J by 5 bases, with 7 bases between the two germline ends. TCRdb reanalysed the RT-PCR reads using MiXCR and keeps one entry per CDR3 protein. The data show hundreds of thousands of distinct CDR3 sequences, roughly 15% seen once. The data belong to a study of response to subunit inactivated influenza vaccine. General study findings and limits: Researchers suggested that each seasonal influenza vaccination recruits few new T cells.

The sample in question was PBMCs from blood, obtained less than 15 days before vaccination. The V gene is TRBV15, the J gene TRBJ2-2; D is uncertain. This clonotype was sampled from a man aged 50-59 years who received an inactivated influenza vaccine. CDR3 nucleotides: TGTGCCACCAGCAGAGATCGTCGGACCGGGGAGCTGTTTTTT. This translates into CATSRDRRTGELFF.